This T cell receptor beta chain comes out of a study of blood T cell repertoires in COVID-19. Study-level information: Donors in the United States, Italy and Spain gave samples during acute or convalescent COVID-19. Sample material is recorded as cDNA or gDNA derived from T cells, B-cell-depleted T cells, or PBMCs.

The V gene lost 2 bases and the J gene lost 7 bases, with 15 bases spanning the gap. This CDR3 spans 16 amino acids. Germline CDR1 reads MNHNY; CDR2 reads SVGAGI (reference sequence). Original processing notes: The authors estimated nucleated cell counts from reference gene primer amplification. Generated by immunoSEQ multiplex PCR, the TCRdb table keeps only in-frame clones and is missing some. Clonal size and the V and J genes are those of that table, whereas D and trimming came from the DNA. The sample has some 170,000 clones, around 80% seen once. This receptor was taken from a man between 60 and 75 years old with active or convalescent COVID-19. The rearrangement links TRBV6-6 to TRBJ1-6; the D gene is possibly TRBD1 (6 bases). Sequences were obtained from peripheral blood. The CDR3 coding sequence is TGTGCCAGCAGTTACGTATATAGGCAGGGGAATTCACCCCTCCACTTT. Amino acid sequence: CASSYVYRQGNSPLHF.